The rows below give T cell receptor beta chains drawn from one sample of a study of T cell changes during pregnancy in multiple sclerosis. Profiling relied on immunoSEQ multiplex PCR, and the TCRdb table lists in-frame clones only, not all of them. The sample lists about 70,000 clones; less than 95% were seen once. The sequencing here drew on peripheral blood, taken in the third trimester of pregnancy. The receptors were gathered from a female donor with multiple sclerosis, enrolled in a pregnancy study. CDR3s include the opening cysteine and the closing phenylalanine or tryptophan. The order of the fields is J gene, D gene, V gene, clone size, CDR3 protein, CDR3 DNA. D genes are given only for firm matches. Clone size appears in some rows only: once, few, many, or a class for an expanded clone.

j_gene: TRBJ1-3
d_gene: -
v_gene: TRBV7-9
abundance: -
CDR3aa: CASQANSGNTIYF
CDR3nt: TGTGCCAGCCAGGCCAACTCTGGAAACACCATATATTTT

j_gene: TRBJ1-6
d_gene: TRBD1
v_gene: TRBV27
abundance: -
CDR3aa: CASSLYRGRDSPLHF
CDR3nt: TGTGCCAGCAGTCTATACAGGGGGCGGGATTCACCCCTCCACTTT

j_gene: TRBJ1-1
d_gene: TRBD1
v_gene: TRBV19
abundance: -
CDR3aa: CASGGQVDTEAFF
CDR3nt: TGTGCCAGTGGGGGACAGGTGGACACTGAAGCTTTCTTT

j_gene: TRBJ1-2
d_gene: -
v_gene: TRBV6-5
abundance: -
CDR3aa: CASSYRTGFNGYTF
CDR3nt: TGTGCCAGCAGTTACCGAACAGGGTTTAATGGCTACACCTTC

j_gene: TRBJ2-3
d_gene: TRBD2
v_gene: TRBV2
abundance: -
CDR3aa: CASKKNSGGTDTQYF
CDR3nt: TGTGCCAGCAAAAAGAATAGCGGGGGCACAGATACGCAGTATTTT

j_gene: TRBJ1-2
d_gene: -
v_gene: TRBV27
abundance: -
CDR3aa: CASSSPRTADGYTF
CDR3nt: TGTGCCAGCAGTTCTCCCCGGACAGCGGATGGCTACACCTTC

j_gene: TRBJ1-5
d_gene: -
v_gene: TRBV6-1
abundance: -
CDR3aa: CASTRTGDQPQHF
CDR3nt: TGTGCCAGCACTCGAACGGGAGATCAGCCCCAGCATTTT

j_gene: TRBJ1-1
d_gene: -
v_gene: TRBV18
abundance: few
CDR3aa: CASSPAMGSTEAFF
CDR3nt: TGTGCCAGCTCACCAGCGATGGGGAGCACTGAAGCTTTCTTT

j_gene: TRBJ2-1
d_gene: -
v_gene: TRBV27
abundance: -
CDR3aa: CAARPKGDNEQFF
CDR3nt: TGTGCCGCGCGACCCAAGGGAGACAATGAGCAGTTCTTC

j_gene: TRBJ2-3
d_gene: -
v_gene: TRBV7-3
abundance: -
CDR3aa: CASSLLGDTQYF
CDR3nt: TGTGCCAGCAGCTTACTCGGGGATACGCAGTATTTT

j_gene: TRBJ1-2
d_gene: -
v_gene: TRBV5-4
abundance: -
CDR3aa: CASTLPAGQGYGYTF
CDR3nt: TGTGCCAGCACCTTACCCGCCGGCCAGGGGTATGGCTACACCTTC

j_gene: TRBJ2-1
d_gene: -
v_gene: TRBV18
abundance: -
CDR3aa: CASSPDGRGYNEQFF
CDR3nt: TGTGCCAGCTCACCTGACGGCAGGGGCTACAATGAGCAGTTCTTC

j_gene: TRBJ2-6
d_gene: TRBD2
v_gene: TRBV6-5
abundance: -
CDR3aa: CASSYSAGAGANVLTF
CDR3nt: TGTGCCAGCAGTTACTCGGCGGGGGCTGGGGCCAACGTCCTGACTTTC

j_gene: TRBJ2-7
d_gene: TRBD2
v_gene: TRBV5-6
abundance: -
CDR3aa: CASSSSYGLAVEQYF
CDR3nt: TGTGCCAGCAGCTCCTCGTATGGACTAGCGGTCGAGCAGTACTTC

j_gene: TRBJ2-1
d_gene: TRBD2
v_gene: TRBV27
abundance: -
CDR3aa: CASSRTGTIREQFF
CDR3nt: TGTGCCAGCAGTCGCACCGGGACTATCCGGGAGCAGTTCTTC

j_gene: TRBJ1-1
d_gene: TRBD1
v_gene: TRBV9
abundance: few
CDR3aa: CASSGQAHTEAFF
CDR3nt: TGTGCCAGCAGTGGACAGGCCCACACTGAAGCTTTCTTT

j_gene: TRBJ2-3
d_gene: TRBD2
v_gene: TRBV7-6
abundance: -
CDR3aa: CASSSRGTSGVPDTQYF
CDR3nt: TGTGCCAGCAGCTCCCGAGGGACTAGCGGGGTCCCAGATACGCAGTATTTT

j_gene: TRBJ2-7
d_gene: -
v_gene: TRBV5-1
abundance: -
CDR3aa: CASKSAGVDYEQYF
CDR3nt: TGCGCCAGCAAGAGTGCAGGGGTCGACTACGAGCAGTACTTC

j_gene: TRBJ1-2
d_gene: TRBD1
v_gene: TRBV5-1
abundance: -
CDR3aa: CASSHDRDYGYTF
CDR3nt: TGCGCCAGCAGCCATGACAGGGACTATGGCTACACCTTC

j_gene: TRBJ2-1
d_gene: -
v_gene: TRBV6-5
abundance: -
CDR3aa: CASSTTGSYNEQFF
CDR3nt: TGTGCCAGCAGTACCACGGGGTCCTACAATGAGCAGTTCTTC

j_gene: TRBJ1-1
d_gene: -
v_gene: TRBV18
abundance: -
CDR3aa: CASSRSFRGDTEAFF
CDR3nt: TGTGCCAGCTCACGTTCCTTTCGGGGGGACACTGAAGCTTTCTTT

j_gene: TRBJ2-4
d_gene: TRBD1
v_gene: TRBV9
abundance: -
CDR3aa: CASSVEGGQGLYF
CDR3nt: TGTGCCAGCAGCGTAGAGGGGGGACAGGGCTTGTACTTC

j_gene: TRBJ2-2
d_gene: TRBD2
v_gene: TRBV15
abundance: -
CDR3aa: CATSRRAGGRTGELFF
CDR3nt: TGTGCCACCAGCAGAAGAGCGGGGGGCCGCACCGGGGAGCTGTTTTTT

j_gene: TRBJ1-1
d_gene: -
v_gene: TRBV4-1
abundance: -
CDR3aa: CASRTGIMNTEAFF
CDR3nt: TGCGCCAGCAGAACAGGGATCATGAACACTGAAGCTTTCTTT

j_gene: TRBJ1-1
d_gene: TRBD1
v_gene: TRBV11-2
abundance: -
CDR3aa: CASSLGFDRGEAFF
CDR3nt: TGTGCCAGCAGCTTAGGGTTTGACAGGGGTGAAGCTTTCTTT

j_gene: TRBJ1-1
d_gene: TRBD1
v_gene: TRBV5-6
abundance: -
CDR3aa: CASRRQGIYTEAFF
CDR3nt: TGTGCCAGCAGACGACAGGGAATCTACACTGAAGCTTTCTTT

j_gene: TRBJ1-1
d_gene: -
v_gene: TRBV2
abundance: -
CDR3aa: CANRTGTFF
CDR3nt: TGTGCCAACCGGACTGGAACTTTCTTT

j_gene: TRBJ2-5
d_gene: TRBD2
v_gene: TRBV7-2
abundance: -
CDR3aa: CASSTLAGMQETQYF
CDR3nt: TGTGCCAGCAGCACACTAGCGGGGATGCAAGAGACCCAGTACTTC

j_gene: TRBJ1-2
d_gene: -
v_gene: TRBV4-1
abundance: -
CDR3aa: CASSQEDSFNYGYTF
CDR3nt: TGCGCCAGCAGCCAAGAGGACAGTTTTAACTATGGCTACACCTTC

j_gene: TRBJ2-2
d_gene: -
v_gene: TRBV7-7
abundance: -
CDR3aa: CASSPWGDLNTGELFF
CDR3nt: TGTGCTAGCAGCCCATGGGGCGATCTCAACACCGGGGAGCTGTTTTTT

j_gene: TRBJ1-5
d_gene: -
v_gene: TRBV29-1
abundance: -
CDR3aa: CSVSEQDDQPQHF
CDR3nt: TGCAGCGTTAGTGAACAGGACGATCAGCCCCAGCATTTT

j_gene: TRBJ1-2
d_gene: TRBD1
v_gene: TRBV19
abundance: -
CDR3aa: CASSIAGTGGYGYTF
CDR3nt: TGTGCCAGTAGTATTGCCGGGACAGGGGGCTATGGCTACACCTTC

j_gene: TRBJ2-2
d_gene: -
v_gene: TRBV15
abundance: -
CDR3aa: CATSRDLVGRDTGELFF
CDR3nt: TGTGCCACCAGCAGAGATCTTGTCGGCAGGGACACCGGGGAGCTGTTTTTT

j_gene: TRBJ1-1
d_gene: -
v_gene: TRBV7-2
abundance: -
CDR3aa: CATGGGAGTEAFF
CDR3nt: TGTGCCACCGGAGGGGGGGCGGGTACTGAAGCTTTCTTT

j_gene: TRBJ1-4
d_gene: -
v_gene: TRBV30
abundance: once
CDR3aa: CASRGVTNEKLFF
CDR3nt: TGTGCCTCACGGGGGGTAACTAATGAAAAACTGTTTTTT

j_gene: TRBJ2-2
d_gene: -
v_gene: TRBV19
abundance: -
CDR3aa: CASRRPGTYTGELFF
CDR3nt: TGTGCCAGTAGACGCCCCGGGACTTACACCGGGGAGCTGTTTTTT

j_gene: TRBJ2-1
d_gene: TRBD1
v_gene: TRBV7-2
abundance: -
CDR3aa: CASSLEATGRVNEQFF
CDR3nt: TGTGCCAGCAGCTTAGAAGCGACAGGGAGAGTCAATGAGCAGTTCTTC

j_gene: TRBJ1-2
d_gene: TRBD1
v_gene: TRBV27
abundance: -
CDR3aa: CASSSRTGAPYGYTF
CDR3nt: TGTGCCAGCAGTTCCCGGACAGGGGCTCCCTATGGCTACACCTTC